This T cell receptor beta chain was sequenced in a study of type 1 and type 2 diabetes patients. Study at large: Donors were type 1 diabetes, type 2 diabetes, or nondiabetic controls.

Concerning this clonotype: One end of the junction fails to match germline, which may point to a read error.

This CDR3 region has 13 residues. Germline V CDR1 and CDR2: MNHNY, SVGAGI (reference sequence). PCR was run on genomic DNA. A primer set of 30 forward and 13 reverse primers amplified the CDR3. TCRdb reprocessed the multiplex PCR reads with MiXCR, giving one entry per CDR3 protein. The sample has 280,000 or so distinct CDR3 sequences; roughly 44% are singletons. This clonotype originated in a man between 18 and 29 years old with type 2 diabetes. The specimen was peripheral blood mononuclear cells (PBMCs). The chain couples TRBV6-6 to TRBJ1-4, with a weak D call TRBD1 (5 bases). The DNA for the CDR3 is TGCGCCAGCAGTGAGGCAGGGAGGGGAAAACTGTTTTTT. This sequence encodes CASSEAGRGKLFF.